The next 15 T cell receptor beta chains were all read from a single sample in a study of T-cell reconstitution after alpha-beta-depleted transplantation in children. Unique molecular identifiers featured in how the TCRbeta library was prepared. TCRdb itself ran the PCR reads through MiXCR, one entry per CDR3 protein. The table lists some 310,000 distinct CDR3 sequences, roughly 21% of them singletons, with approximately 10% in the top ten. The input for sequencing was PBMCs, mostly from graft donor cells, taken 180 days after TCRalphabeta/CD19-depleted stem cell transplant. The receptors originated from a male patient younger than 18 who had a stem cell transplant for acute lymphoblastic leukemia, so the T cells may come from the graft donor.

This clonotype was found a few times. The V call is TRBV5-1, the J call TRBJ1-2; 8 bases match TRBD1. The V gene's germline CDR1 is SGHRS and CDR2 YFSETQ. After removal of 4 bases from V and 5 bases from J, the junction contained 10 bases not matched to a gene. The CDR3 has 15 amino acids. This chain's CDR3 is CASSTSPGTGYGYTF. CDR3 nucleotide sequence: TGCGCCAGCAGCACCAGCCCCGGGACAGGTTATGGCTACACCTTC.

The table lists this clonotype with a few counts. This chain links TRBV5-1 with TRBJ2-1, with D maybe TRBD1 (6 bases). CDR3 length: 17 amino acids. Trimming took 2 bases from V and 3 from J, leaving 18 bases between them. Germline V gene sequence: CDR1 SGHRS, CDR2 YFSETQ. The CDR3 DNA reads TGCGCCAGCAGCTTCCCCCGACAGGTACGGCACTACAATGAGCAGTTCTTC. It codes for CASSFPRQVRHYNEQFF.

This clonotype was detected only a few times. The J gene is TRBJ1-1, the V gene TRBV5-1; D is perhaps TRBD1 (6 bases). Trimming cost V 3 bases and J 11 bases, with 26 bases left between them. The CDR3 is 16 amino acids. CDR1 is SGHRS, CDR2 YFSETQ, per germline. The CDR3 sequence: CASSSGRQGQGIRAFF. CDR3 sequence (DNA): TGCGCCAGCAGCTCGGGGAGGCAGGGGCAAGGAATCAGGGCTTTCTTT. Looking up the rest from reference TRBV5-1 and TRBJ1-1 gives the full variable domain: KAGVTQTPRYLIKTRGQQVTLSCSPISGHRSVSWYQQTPGQGLQFLFEYFSETQRNKGNFPGRFSGRQFSNSRSEMNVSTLELGDSALYLCASSSGRQGQGIRAFFGQGTRLTVV.

The chain is built from TRBV6-1 and TRBJ1-5, with 7 nucleotides matching TRBD1. V gave up 2 bases and J gave up 2 bases; unmatched junction bases: 6. Germline loops: CDR1 MNHNS, CDR2 SASEGT. The CDR3 length is 16 residues. The CDR3 region is CASSETAGGGNQPQHF. Here the CDR3 DNA reads TGTGCCAGCAGTGAAACAGCAGGGGGGGGCAATCAGCCCCAGCATTTT.

This rearrangement joins TRBV20-1 to TRBJ2-7; D unresolved. CDR3 size: 14 residues. Germline V gene data show CDR1 as DFQATT and CDR2 as SNEGSKA (reference sequence). V dropped 5 bases and J dropped 3 bases, with 17 bases sitting between them. DNA of the CDR3: TGCAGTGCTCCACTCTCTCTCCTCGGCTACGAGCAGTACTTC. Translating it yields CSAPLSLLGYEQYF.

The rearrangement links TRBV7-9 to TRBJ2-2, with D possibly matching TRBD2 (5 bases). The CDR3 spans 15 residues. Germline CDR1 is SEHNR and CDR2 is FQNEAQ (reference sequence). V was trimmed by 0 bases and J by 5 bases, leaving 10 bases between them. The CDR3 loop is CASSLASRETGELFF. Written as DNA, the CDR3 is TGTGCCAGCAGCTTAGCGTCGAGGGAAACCGGGGAGCTGTTTTTT.

The CDR3 loop reads CASSLSAGAVYGYTF. The CDR3 DNA sequence: TGTGCCAGCAGTTTATCCGCGGGGGCTGTCTATGGCTACACCTTC. The chain recombines TRBV27 with TRBJ1-2, with D maybe TRBD1 (6 bases). Trimming pared 0 bases from V and 4 bases from J, leaving 12 bases between. The CDR3 is made up of 15 amino acids. Germline V gene lookup returns CDR1 MNHEY and CDR2 SMNVEV (reference sequence).

The rearrangement links TRBV9 to TRBJ2-7; D uncertain. This CDR3 has 14 residues. Per germline, CDR1 SGDLS and CDR2 YYNGEE. Trimming cost V 0 bases and J 5 bases, with 12 bases left between them. CDR3 in DNA: TGTGCCAGCAGCGTAGGGTGGTTAAGGGACGAGCAGTACTTC. This translates into CASSVGWLRDEQYF.

The CDR3 sequence: CATSPQGLGINTGELFF. The CDR3 DNA reads TGTGCCACCAGCCCCCAGGGACTTGGAATTAACACCGGGGAGCTGTTTTTT. The V call is TRBV15, the J call TRBJ2-2; D perhaps matches TRBD2 (6 bases). The CDR3 runs to 17 residues. From germline, CDR1 is LNHNV and CDR2 YYDKDF (reference sequence). V lost 5 bases, J lost 2 bases, and 18 bases lay in between.

This clonotype appeared a few times. This chain joins TRBV27 and TRBJ2-7; weak D call: TRBD2 (7 bases). The CDR3 spans 15 residues. The germline V gene encodes CDR1 MNHEY and CDR2 SMNVEV (reference sequence). Trimming removed 2 bases from V and 6 bases from J, with 17 bases in between. The CDR3 region has the DNA TGTGCCAGCAGTTTAGGGGGCGGGAGTGGGTCCGAGCAGTACTTC. This codes for CASSLGGGSGSEQYF.

The chain recombines TRBV7-3 with TRBJ2-5; 7 nucleotides line up with TRBD2. The CDR3 runs 15 residues. Looked up from germline, CDR1 is SGHTA and CDR2 is FQGTGA. The junction had 7 bases not matched to a gene; V was cut back by 2 bases and J by 4 bases. The CDR3 sequence: CASSLFAGVPETQYF. The CDR3 coding sequence is TGTGCCAGCAGCTTATTTGCGGGAGTACCAGAGACCCAGTACTTC.

The chain couples TRBV5-1 to TRBJ2-7, with a tentative D call TRBD2 (5 bases). Per germline, CDR1 SGHRS and CDR2 YFSETQ. Trimming removed 3 bases from V and 0 bases from J, with 13 bases in between. The CDR3 covers 15 residues. CDR3 amino acids: CASSYDSGISYEQYF. CDR3 in DNA: TGCGCCAGCAGCTATGACTCCGGGATCTCCTACGAGCAGTACTTC. Looking up the rest from reference TRBV5-1 and TRBJ2-7 gives the full variable domain: KAGVTQTPRYLIKTRGQQVTLSCSPISGHRSVSWYQQTPGQGLQFLFEYFSETQRNKGNFPGRFSGRQFSNSRSEMNVSTLELGDSALYLCASSYDSGISYEQYFGPGTRLTVT.

This clonotype was observed a handful of times. The chain uses TRBV29-1 and TRBJ2-5; D may be TRBD1 or TRBD2 (6 bases each). The germline V gene has CDR1 SQVTM and CDR2 ANQGSEA. V was clipped by 6 bases and J by 5 bases, with 16 bases between them. This CDR3 has 13 residues. CDR3 region: CSVQGTLLETQYF. CDR3 nucleotides: TGCAGCGTGCAGGGGACTCTTCTGGAGACCCAGTACTTC.

This clonotype was counted only a few times. This rearrangement joins TRBV20-1 to TRBJ2-7; 11 bases align to TRBD1. Trimming took 6 bases from V and 6 from J; bases not matched to a gene: 7. CDR1 is DFQATT, CDR2 SNEGSKA, per germline (reference sequence). The length of the CDR3 is 13 residues. In DNA form, the CDR3 reads TGCAGTGCCGTGACCGGGACAGGGGGCGAGCAGTACTTC. It encodes CSAVTGTGGEQYF.

The rearrangement joins TRBV2 to TRBJ2-7; 13 nucleotides match TRBD2. V lost 6 bases to trimming and J lost 1 base; unmatched junction nucleotides: 3. The germline V gene has CDR1 SNHLY and CDR2 FYNNEI. This CDR3 has 15 amino acids. CDR3 nucleotide sequence: TGTGCCAGCAGGACTAGCGGGAGGACTTCCTACGAGCAGTACTTC. Amino acids: CASRTSGRTSYEQYF.